A single sample gave rise to the 29 T cell receptor beta chains below, sequenced in a study of radiotherapy plus CTLA-4 blockade in lung cancer. TCRdb's copy holds only in-frame clones and misses some; the assay was immunoSEQ multiplex PCR. This table holds 71,000 or so clones, around 87% found once. The starting material was peripheral blood, obtained from a patient treated with radiotherapy plus ipilimumab. All receptors derive from a human donor with non-small cell lung cancer who had stable disease on radiotherapy plus ipilimumab.

This clone occurred a few times. This same CDR3 is encoded by further DNA sequences in the sample. The V and J genes are TRBV19 and TRBJ1-5; 9 bases match TRBD1. Germline V lookup: CDR1 LNHDA, CDR2 SQIVND (reference sequence). The CDR3 loop spans 13 amino acids. The ends lost 6 bases at V and 5 bases at J; junction bases unmatched: 2. This CDR3 reads CASSRTGDQPQHF. For the CDR3, the DNA is TGTGCCAGTAGCCGGACAGGGGATCAGCCCCAGCATTTT. The full variable domain, completed using reference TRBV19 and TRBJ1-5, is DGGITQSPKYLFRKEGQNVTLSCEQNLNHDAMYWYRQDPGQGLRLIYYSQIVNDFQKGDIAEGYSVSREKKESFPLTVTSAQKNPTAFYLCASSRTGDQPQHFGDGTRLSIL.

This rearrangement joins TRBV27 to TRBJ1-2; D uncertain. Trimming pared 5 bases from V and 2 bases from J, leaving 15 bases between. The CDR3 is 15 amino acids. Germline-derived CDR1 and CDR2 are MNHEY and SMNVEV (reference sequence). The CDR3 DNA sequence: TGTGCCAGCAGTAGGTCTGTTAACGGAAACTATGGCTACACCTTC. The encoded protein is CASSRSVNGNYGYTF.

V usage is TRBV11-2 and J usage is TRBJ1-2; TRBD1 agrees at 8 bases. The CDR3 is 15 residues long. J lost 8 bases, V lost 3 bases, and 11 bases had no gene match. CDR1 is SGHAT, CDR2 FQNNGV, per germline. CDR3 nucleotide sequence: TGTGCCAGCAGCTTGGCTCTGACAGGGGATGGAGGCTACACCTTC. Translating it yields CASSLALTGDGGYTF.

The rearrangement joins TRBV5-1 to TRBJ1-2, with unresolved D. This CDR3 region has 14 residues. Looked up from germline, CDR1 is SGHRS and CDR2 is YFSETQ. The V end was cut by 3 bases, the J end by 2 bases, with 11 bases between. CDR3: CASSYLDGNYGYTF. The CDR3 DNA sequence: TGCGCCAGCAGCTATCTGGACGGGAACTATGGCTACACCTTC.

The chain's CDR3 is CASSEQGQGLNTEAFF. The CDR3 region has the DNA TGTGCCAGCAGTGAGCAGGGACAGGGACTAAACACTGAAGCTTTCTTT. The chain recombines TRBV6-1 with TRBJ1-1, with 9 bases that match TRBD1. V was pared by 3 bases and J by 2 bases, with 7 bases of the junction left unmatched. CDR1 is MNHNS, CDR2 SASEGT, per germline. The length of the CDR3 is 16 residues.

On this clone itself: At one end, the junction sequence differs from germline, possibly due to a read error. This chain uses TRBV5-1 with TRBJ2-1; TRBD1 matches 7 bases. Per germline, CDR1 SGHRS and CDR2 YFSETQ. The length of the CDR3 is 14 residues. The CDR3 coding sequence is TGCGCCAGCACCTTGAGAGGGGGCCTAGATGAGCAGTTCTTC. This encodes CASTLRGGLDEQFF. The full variable domain, its missing parts supplied by reference TRBV5-1 and TRBJ2-1, is KAGVTQTPRYLIKTRGQQVTLSCSPISGHRSVSWYQQTPGQGLQFLFEYFSETQRNKGNFPGRFSGRQFSNSRSEMNVSTLELGDSALYLCASTLRGGLDEQFFGPGTRLTVL.

This clone was seen a single time. The chain couples TRBV21-1 to TRBJ1-2. TRBV21-1 is deemed a pseudogene. CDR3 length: 11 residues. The CDR3 sequence: CASSKQPGYTF. The CDR3 DNA sequence: TGTGCCAGCAGCAAGCAGCCTGGCTACACCTTC.

The chain has TRBV27 and TRBJ2-3; D not certain. Trimming took off 0 bases at V and 0 bases at J, with 1 base between the two ends. The CDR3 is 13 residues long. Germline lookup yields CDR1 MNHEY and CDR2 SMNVEV (reference sequence). The CDR3 sequence is CASSLSSTDTQYF. CDR3 DNA sequence: TGTGCCAGCAGTTTATCGAGCACAGATACGCAGTATTTT.

This clone has just one count. The genes are TRBV15 and TRBJ2-2; TRBD2 is a possible D gene (5 bases). CDR1 is LNHNV and CDR2 is YYDKDF in the germline V gene (reference sequence). The CDR3 spans 15 residues. Trimming removed 4 bases from V and 2 bases from J, with 11 bases in between. CDR3 in amino acids: CATSIDGLNTGELFF. DNA for the CDR3: TGTGCCACCAGCATAGACGGACTTAACACCGGGGAGCTGTTTTTT.

The chain uses TRBV28 and TRBJ1-1; D uncertain. With 2 bases removed from V and 1 base from J, the gap between germline ends came to 8 bases. The germline V gene has CDR1 MDHEN and CDR2 SYDVKM. The CDR3 runs to 14 residues. Written as DNA, the CDR3 is TGTGCCAGCAGTTTAGTGGGATCGAACACTGAAGCTTTCTTT. This encodes CASSLVGSNTEAFF.

This chain uses TRBV18 with TRBJ1-5, with D perhaps TRBD1 (5 bases). V was cut by 5 bases and J by 1 base, with 12 bases left in between. Germline V gives CDR1 KGHSH, CDR2 LQKENI. The CDR3 loop spans 15 amino acids. As DNA, the CDR3 is TGTGCCAGCTCATCGCAACGGGGGAGCAATCAGCCCCAGCATTTT. It specifies CASSSQRGSNQPQHF.

The chain links TRBV2 to TRBJ1-1; TRBD1 matches 7 bases. The CDR3 has 14 residues. Germline-derived CDR1 and CDR2 are SNHLY and FYNNEI. The V segment lost 6 bases and the J segment 1 base; nucleotides outside the gene matches: 5. CDR3 loop: CASRQGEGNTEAFF. CDR3 sequence (DNA): TGTGCCAGCAGGCAGGGGGAGGGGAACACTGAAGCTTTCTTT.

The chain combines TRBV18 with TRBJ1-1, with D unclear. CDR1 KGHSH and CDR2 LQKENI come from the germline V gene. The V end was cut by 0 bases, the J end by 7 bases, with 15 bases between. The CDR3 totals 15 residues. CDR3: CASSPPGKRVNEAFF. Written as DNA, the CDR3 is TGTGCCAGCTCACCACCGGGTAAGAGAGTTAATGAAGCTTTCTTT.

The genes are TRBV19 and TRBJ2-7, with 9 bases fitting TRBD1. The germline gives CDR1 LNHDA, CDR2 SQIVND (reference sequence). This CDR3 spans 14 amino acids. Losses at the gene ends were 6 bases for V and 4 bases for J; bases not matched to a gene: 7. In nucleotides, the CDR3 is TGTGCCAGTAGCTACGGGACAGGGCTATACGAGCAGTACTTC. Translation gives CASSYGTGLYEQYF. The whole variable domain, remainder taken from reference TRBV19 and TRBJ2-7, is DGGITQSPKYLFRKEGQNVTLSCEQNLNHDAMYWYRQDPGQGLRLIYYSQIVNDFQKGDIAEGYSVSREKKESFPLTVTSAQKNPTAFYLCASSYGTGLYEQYFGPGTRLTVT.

This clone was seen a single time. This chain uses TRBV7-8 with TRBJ1-4, with D possibly TRBD1 on 6 matching bases. CDR3 length: 16 amino acids. CDR1 SGHVS and CDR2 FQNEAQ come from the germline V gene. Between the trimmed V and J ends, which lost 3 bases and 7 bases, there was a span of 18 bases. This CDR3 is CASSFRRGRGSEKLFF. The CDR3 bases are TGTGCCAGCAGCTTCCGCAGAGGCAGGGGTTCTGAAAAACTGTTTTTT.

The genes are TRBV6-1 and TRBJ2-3; D is ambiguous. V gave up 10 bases and J gave up 0 bases, with 8 bases separating them. CDR3 length: 12 amino acids. Germline values: CDR1 MNHNS, CDR2 SASEGT. The DNA for the CDR3 is TGTGCCACCGTAGATAGCACAGATACGCAGTATTTT. This sequence encodes CATVDSTDTQYF.

The chain has TRBV6-5 and TRBJ2-5; a possible D gene is TRBD2 (7 bases). Trimming removed 0 bases at V and 6 bases at J, with 14 bases between. Germline V CDR1 and CDR2: MNHEY, SVGAGI. The CDR3 covers 15 residues. The CDR3 protein is CASSYSGGGGQTQYF. CDR3 bases: TGTGCCAGCAGTTACTCTGGGGGAGGGGGTCAGACCCAGTACTTC.

This chain uses TRBV27 with TRBJ2-2, with 12 bases fitting TRBD2. The germline gives CDR1 MNHEY, CDR2 SMNVEV (reference sequence). The V gene end was trimmed by 5 bases and the J gene end by 4 bases; junction bases not matched to a gene: 5. This CDR3 region has 16 residues. The CDR3 spells CASSLRTSGTTGELFF. Written as DNA, the CDR3 is TGTGCCAGCAGTCTCCGGACTAGCGGGACCACCGGGGAGCTGTTTTTT.

The rearrangement links TRBV5-6 to TRBJ1-1; a possible D gene is TRBD1 (5 bases). The V end was cut by 0 bases, the J end by 4 bases, with 7 bases between. Germline assignment: CDR1 SGHDT and CDR2 YYEEEE. This CDR3 has 13 amino acids. Here the CDR3 DNA reads TGTGCCAGCAGCTTGGCAGGGCCCACTGAAGCTTTCTTT. Translating gives CASSLAGPTEAFF.

This clone was counted once. The V gene is TRBV6-1, the J gene TRBJ2-7; unclear D gene. Deletions cut 1 base from V and 3 bases from J, with 4 bases between. Germline V gene data show CDR1 as MNHNS and CDR2 as SASEGT. The CDR3 has 12 residues. The CDR3 loop reads CASSEVGYEQYF. The DNA for the CDR3 is TGTGCCAGCAGTGAAGTCGGCTACGAGCAGTACTTC.

Comment on this clone: Other nucleotide sequences in the sample specify the same CDR3. The chain carries TRBV5-1 and TRBJ2-7; TRBD1 is a possible D gene (6 bases). Trimming removed 2 bases from V and 4 bases from J, with 7 bases in between. CDR1 SGHRS and CDR2 YFSETQ come from the germline V gene. CDR3 length equals 12 residues. CDR3 amino acids: CASSFRGYEQYF. The CDR3 DNA is TGCGCCAGCAGCTTCAGGGGTTACGAGCAGTACTTC.

This clone has only one observation. The chain joins TRBV29-1 to TRBJ2-3; either TRBD1 or TRBD2 may fit D (6 bases each). V lost 4 bases and J 3 bases, leaving 17 bases between the germline ends. This CDR3 is 15 amino acids long. Germline CDR1 SQVTM, CDR2 ANQGSEA. CDR3 coding DNA: TGCAGCGTTGGGCTCGGAGGGGGTGGGACAGATACGCAGTATTTT. It specifies CSVGLGGGGTDTQYF.

To note about this clone: Other nucleotide sequences from this sample produce the same CDR3. This chain connects TRBV6-5 to TRBJ1-2, with a tentative D call TRBD1 (5 bases). Germline assignment: CDR1 MNHEY and CDR2 SVGAGI. There are 13 residues in the CDR3. The V end was cut by 7 bases, the J end by 8 bases, with 17 bases between. The CDR3 spells CASTTGQSLGYTF. The CDR3 region has the DNA TGTGCCAGCACCACAGGACAATCCCTCGGCTACACCTTC.

The gene calls are TRBV9 and TRBJ1-1; D gene ambiguous. This CDR3 contains 13 residues. CDR1 is SGDLS and CDR2 is YYNGEE in the germline V gene. V lost 0 bases to trimming and J lost 2 bases, with 5 bases between them. In DNA, the CDR3 is TGTGCCAGCAGCGTAGCCTATAACACTGAAGCTTTCTTT. It translates to CASSVAYNTEAFF.

This sequence joins TRBV11-2 and TRBJ2-1; D possibly corresponds to TRBD1 (6 bases). Germline V gives CDR1 SGHAT, CDR2 FQNNGV. The CDR3 consists of 15 residues. V lost 4 bases, J lost 4 bases, and 14 bases lay in between. Here the CDR3 DNA reads TGTGCCAGCAGCTCGGGACCACAGGGTTACAATGAGCAGTTCTTC. Translated, it gives CASSSGPQGYNEQFF. Full variable domain (missing parts from reference TRBV11-2 and TRBJ2-1): EAGVAQSPRYKIIEKRQSVAFWCNPISGHATLYWYQQILGQGPKLLIQFQNNGVVDDSQLPKDRFSAERLKGVDSTLKIQPAKLEDSAVYLCASSSGPQGYNEQFFGPGTRLTVL.

The gene calls are TRBV7-9 and TRBJ2-7; 8 nucleotides match TRBD2. CDR3 size: 14 residues. The germline gives CDR1 SEHNR, CDR2 FQNEAQ (reference sequence). V dropped 5 bases and J dropped 6; count of bases not matched to a gene: 9. For the CDR3, the DNA is TGTGCCAGCAGCCCCAACGCGGGAGGAAGCGAGCAGTACTTC. As protein: CASSPNAGGSEQYF.

The chain links TRBV19 to TRBJ1-1; TRBD1 matches 7 bases. Losses at the gene ends were 2 bases for V and 1 base for J; bases not matched to a gene: 4. The CDR3 covers 15 residues. Germline loops: CDR1 LNHDA, CDR2 SQIVND (reference sequence). CDR3 residues: CASSITGVPNTEAFF. CDR3 nucleotide sequence: TGTGCCAGTAGTATAACAGGGGTCCCGAACACTGAAGCTTTCTTT.

The V and J genes are TRBV18 and TRBJ1-1; 9 positions agree with TRBD1. The CDR3 totals 15 residues. The germline CDR1 and CDR2 sequences are KGHSH and LQKENI. V trimming: 5 bases; J trimming: 0 bases; junction bases outside the gene matches: 4. As DNA, the CDR3 is TGTGCCAGCTCATTGGGACAGGGTATGAACACTGAAGCTTTCTTT. This translates into CASSLGQGMNTEAFF. The full variable domain, in which reference TRBV18 and TRBJ1-1 provide the parts outside the CDR3, is NAGVMQNPRHLVRRRGQEARLRCSPMKGHSHVYWYRQLPEEGLKFMVYLQKENIIDESGMPKERFSAEFPKEGPSILRIQQVVRGDSAAYFCASSLGQGMNTEAFFGQGTRLTVV.

J is TRBJ1-5 and V is TRBV11-2, with D unclear. The V end was cut by 5 bases, the J end by 2 bases, with 25 bases between. CDR1 is SGHAT and CDR2 is FQNNGV in the germline V gene. The CDR3 has 19 residues. The CDR3 DNA reads as TGTGCCAGCAGCCCCCTACGGGTTCCCCATAATTATGGCAATCAGCCCCAGCATTTT. Protein: CASSPLRVPHNYGNQPQHF.